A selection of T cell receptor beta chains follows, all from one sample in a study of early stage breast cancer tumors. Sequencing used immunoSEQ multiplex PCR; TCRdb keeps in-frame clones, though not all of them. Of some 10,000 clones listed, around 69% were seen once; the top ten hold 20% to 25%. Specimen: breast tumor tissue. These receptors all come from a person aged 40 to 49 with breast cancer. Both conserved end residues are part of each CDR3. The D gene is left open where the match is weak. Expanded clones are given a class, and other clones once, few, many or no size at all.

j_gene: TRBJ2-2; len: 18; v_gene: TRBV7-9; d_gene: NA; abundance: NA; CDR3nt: TGTGCCAGCAGCTTAGAGGGCTCGGGCGGAGATAACACCGGGGAGCTGTTTTTT; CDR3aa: CASSLEGSGGDNTGELFF
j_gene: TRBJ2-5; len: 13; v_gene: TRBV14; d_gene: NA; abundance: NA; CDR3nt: TGTGCCAGCAGCCAAGTTCCGGGTGCGACCCAGTACTTC; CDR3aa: CASSQVPGATQYF
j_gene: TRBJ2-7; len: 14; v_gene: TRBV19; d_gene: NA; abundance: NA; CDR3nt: TGTGCCAGTAGTGAGGGACACACCAGCTACGAGCAGTACTTC; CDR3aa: CASSEGHTSYEQYF
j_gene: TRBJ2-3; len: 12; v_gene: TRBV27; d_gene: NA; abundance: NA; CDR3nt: TGTGCCAGCCGGAGACGGGAGGATACGCAGTATTTT; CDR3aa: CASRRREDTQYF
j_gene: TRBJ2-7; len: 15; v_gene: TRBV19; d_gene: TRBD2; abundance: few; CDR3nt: TGTGCCAGTAGTATAGCGGGAGGGCGATCCTACGAGCAGTACTTC; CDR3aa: CASSIAGGRSYEQYF
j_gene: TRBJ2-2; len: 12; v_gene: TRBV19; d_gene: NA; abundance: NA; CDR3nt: TGTGCCAGTAGTTGGGGCCCCGGGGAGCTGTTTTTT; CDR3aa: CASSWGPGELFF
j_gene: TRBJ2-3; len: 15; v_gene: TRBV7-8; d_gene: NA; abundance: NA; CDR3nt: TGTGCCAGCAGCTTCCTTAGCGGACCCACAGATACGCAGTATTTT; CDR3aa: CASSFLSGPTDTQYF
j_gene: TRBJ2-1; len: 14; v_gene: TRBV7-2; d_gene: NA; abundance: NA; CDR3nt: TGTGCCAGCAGCTTTGGCAGGGTAAACAATGAGCAGTTCTTC; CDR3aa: CASSFGRVNNEQFF
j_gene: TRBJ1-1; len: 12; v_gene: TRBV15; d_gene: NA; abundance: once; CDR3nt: TGTGCCACCAGCAGAGACATGAATGGAGCTTTCTTT; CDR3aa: CATSRDMNGAFF
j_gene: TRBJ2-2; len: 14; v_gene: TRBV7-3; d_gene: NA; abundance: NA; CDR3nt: TGTGCCAGCAGCCAACAGGCGAGCACCGGGGAGCTGTTTTTT; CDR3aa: CASSQQASTGELFF
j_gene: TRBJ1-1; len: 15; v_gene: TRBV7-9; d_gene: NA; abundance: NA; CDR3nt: TGTGCCAGCAGCTTATGGGTGGTAATGAACACTGAAGCTTTCTTT; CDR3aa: CASSLWVVMNTEAFF
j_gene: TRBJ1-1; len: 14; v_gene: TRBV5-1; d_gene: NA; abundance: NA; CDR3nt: TGCGCCAGCAGCTTGACTTCGGGAAGGACTGAAGCTTTCTTT; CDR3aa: CASSLTSGRTEAFF
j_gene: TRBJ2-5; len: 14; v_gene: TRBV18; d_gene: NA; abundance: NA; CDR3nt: TGTGCCAGCTCACCACCGGTCCACGGAGAGACCCAGTACTTC; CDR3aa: CASSPPVHGETQYF
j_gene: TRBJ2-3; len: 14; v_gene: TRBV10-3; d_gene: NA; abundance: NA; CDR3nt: TGTGCCATCAGTTCCAGCAGGAGATTAGATACGCAGTATTTT; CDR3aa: CAISSSRRLDTQYF
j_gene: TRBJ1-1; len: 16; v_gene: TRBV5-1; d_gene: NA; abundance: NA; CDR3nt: TGCGCCAGCAGCTTGAGGAGGGGACAATGGGGCACTGAAGCTTTCTTT; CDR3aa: CASSLRRGQWGTEAFF
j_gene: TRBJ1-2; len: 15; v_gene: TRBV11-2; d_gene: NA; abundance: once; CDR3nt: TGTGCCAGCAGCTTAGGTGCAGGTGCTAACTATGGCTACACCTTC; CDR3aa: CASSLGAGANYGYTF
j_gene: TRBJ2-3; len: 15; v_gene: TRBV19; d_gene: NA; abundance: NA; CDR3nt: TGTGCCAGTAGTATCAATCCCGGGAGCACAGATACGCAGTATTTT; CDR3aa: CASSINPGSTDTQYF
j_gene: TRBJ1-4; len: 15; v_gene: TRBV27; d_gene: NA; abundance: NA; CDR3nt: TGTGCCAGCAGTCCCTCCCCACTCACTAATGAAAAACTGTTTTTT; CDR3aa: CASSPSPLTNEKLFF
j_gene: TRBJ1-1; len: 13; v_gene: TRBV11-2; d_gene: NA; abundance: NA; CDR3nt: TGTGCCAGCAGCGTTGACAGATACACTGAAGCTTTCTTT; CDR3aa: CASSVDRYTEAFF
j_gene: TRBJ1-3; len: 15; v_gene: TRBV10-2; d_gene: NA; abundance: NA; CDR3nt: TGCGCCAGCAGTGAGTTAGGGGGCTCTGGAAACACCATATATTTT; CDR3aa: CASSELGGSGNTIYF
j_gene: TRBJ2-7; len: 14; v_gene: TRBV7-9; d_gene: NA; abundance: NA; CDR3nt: TGTGCCAGCAGCTTGTATGACCGGGGCCACGAGCAGTACTTC; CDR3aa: CASSLYDRGHEQYF
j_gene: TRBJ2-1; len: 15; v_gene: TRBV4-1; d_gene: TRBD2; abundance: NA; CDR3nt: TGCGCCAGCAGCGTTAGGACTAGCGGCAACAATGAGCAGTTCTTC; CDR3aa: CASSVRTSGNNEQFF
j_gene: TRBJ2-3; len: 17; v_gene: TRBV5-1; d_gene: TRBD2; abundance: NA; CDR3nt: TGCGCCAGCAGCCGGGGACTAGATATGGGCGGAACAGATACGCAGTATTTT; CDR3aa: CASSRGLDMGGTDTQYF
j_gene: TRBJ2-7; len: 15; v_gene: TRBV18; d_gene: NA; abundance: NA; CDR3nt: TGTGCCAGCTCATCCGGGGCAGGGGGGTCCTACGAGCAGTACTTC; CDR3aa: CASSSGAGGSYEQYF
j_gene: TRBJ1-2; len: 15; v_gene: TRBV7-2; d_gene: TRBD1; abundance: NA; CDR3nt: TGTGCCAGCAGCCCCCTCGGACAGGGGGCTTTTGGCTACACCTTC; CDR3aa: CASSPLGQGAFGYTF
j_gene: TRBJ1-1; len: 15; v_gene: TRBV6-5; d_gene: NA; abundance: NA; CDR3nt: TGTGCCAGCAGTTACTCGTGGACAGCGGGCACTGAAGCTTTCTTT; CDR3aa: CASSYSWTAGTEAFF
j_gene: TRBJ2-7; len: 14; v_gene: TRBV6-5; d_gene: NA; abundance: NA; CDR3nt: TGTGCCAGCAGTTACTCGAGCGGGCACTACGAGCAGTACTTC; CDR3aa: CASSYSSGHYEQYF
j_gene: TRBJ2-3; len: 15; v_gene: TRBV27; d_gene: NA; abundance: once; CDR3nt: TGTGCCAGCAGTTTAGTGGGGGTGGGGCCAGATACGCAGTATTTT; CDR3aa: CASSLVGVGPDTQYF
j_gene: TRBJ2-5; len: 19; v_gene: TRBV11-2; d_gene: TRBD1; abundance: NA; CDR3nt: TGTGCCAGCAGCTTTGAGGAGGGACAGGGGCTCATCTATCGGCAGACCCAGTACTTC; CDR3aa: CASSFEEGQGLIYRQTQYF
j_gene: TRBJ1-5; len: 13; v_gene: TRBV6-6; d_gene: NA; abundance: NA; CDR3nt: TGTGCCAGCTCTGGGGGGCCCGAGTCGCCCCAGCATTTT; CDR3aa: CASSGGPESPQHF
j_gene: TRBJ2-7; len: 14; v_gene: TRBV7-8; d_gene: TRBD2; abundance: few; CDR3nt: TGTGCCAGCGGCTGGCTAGCGGGTTCCTACGAGCAGTACTTC; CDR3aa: CASGWLAGSYEQYF
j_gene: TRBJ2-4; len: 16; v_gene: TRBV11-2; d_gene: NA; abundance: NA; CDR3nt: TGTGCCAGCAGCTTAGGCCTAGGGACCCCGGAAAACATTCAGTACTTC; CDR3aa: CASSLGLGTPENIQYF
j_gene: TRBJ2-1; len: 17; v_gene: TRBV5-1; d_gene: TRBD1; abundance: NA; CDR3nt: TGCGCCAGCAGCTCGAACCCCGGGACAGGGGGCTACAATGAGCAGTTCTTC; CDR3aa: CASSSNPGTGGYNEQFF
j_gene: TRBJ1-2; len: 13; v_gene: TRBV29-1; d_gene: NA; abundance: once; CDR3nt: TGCAGCGTTGATTCCGGGAGTGGCTATGGCTACACCTTC; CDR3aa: CSVDSGSGYGYTF
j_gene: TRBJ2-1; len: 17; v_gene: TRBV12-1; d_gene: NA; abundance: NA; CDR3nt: TGTGCCAGCAGCAGAATAACCGGGACTAGCGGCTACAATGAGCAGTTCTTC; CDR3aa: CASSRITGTSGYNEQFF
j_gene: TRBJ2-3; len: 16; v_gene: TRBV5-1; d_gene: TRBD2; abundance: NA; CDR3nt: TGCGCCAGCAGCTTGGTTCCGGCGGGAGGAGGGGATACGCAGTATTTT; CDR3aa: CASSLVPAGGGDTQYF
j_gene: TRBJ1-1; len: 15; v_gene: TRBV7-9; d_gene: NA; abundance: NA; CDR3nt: TGTGCCAGCAGCTTAGAGAGGTACGGACTTGACGGCGCTTTCTTT; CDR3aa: CASSLERYGLDGAFF
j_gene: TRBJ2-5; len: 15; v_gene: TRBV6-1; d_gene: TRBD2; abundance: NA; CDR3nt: TGTGCCAGCAGTGAACTAGCGGGAGGCGAAGAGACCCAGTACTTC; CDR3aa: CASSELAGGEETQYF